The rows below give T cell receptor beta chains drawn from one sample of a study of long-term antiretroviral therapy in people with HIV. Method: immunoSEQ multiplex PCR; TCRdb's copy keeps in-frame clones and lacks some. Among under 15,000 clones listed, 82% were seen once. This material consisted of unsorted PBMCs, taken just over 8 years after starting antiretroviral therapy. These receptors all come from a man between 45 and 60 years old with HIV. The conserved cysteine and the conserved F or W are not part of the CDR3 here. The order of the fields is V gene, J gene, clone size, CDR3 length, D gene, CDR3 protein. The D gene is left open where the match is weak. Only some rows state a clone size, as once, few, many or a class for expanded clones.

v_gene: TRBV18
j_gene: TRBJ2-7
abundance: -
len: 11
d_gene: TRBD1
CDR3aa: ASSLTGAYEQY

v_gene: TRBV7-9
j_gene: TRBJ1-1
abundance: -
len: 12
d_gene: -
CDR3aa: ASSLALGQGEAF

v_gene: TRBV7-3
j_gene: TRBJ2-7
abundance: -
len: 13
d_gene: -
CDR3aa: ASSLTGGREGEQY

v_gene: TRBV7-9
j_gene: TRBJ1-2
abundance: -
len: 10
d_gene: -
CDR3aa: ASSLDRYGYT

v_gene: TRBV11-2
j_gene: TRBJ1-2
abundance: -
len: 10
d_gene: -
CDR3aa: ASSFGGDGYT

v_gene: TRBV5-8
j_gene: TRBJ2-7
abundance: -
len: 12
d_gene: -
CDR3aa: ASSFARGGSEQY

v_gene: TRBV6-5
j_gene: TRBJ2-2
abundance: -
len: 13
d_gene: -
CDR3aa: ASTYRGAGTGELF

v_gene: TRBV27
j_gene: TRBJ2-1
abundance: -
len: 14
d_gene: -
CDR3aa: ASSSPMTLGYNEQF

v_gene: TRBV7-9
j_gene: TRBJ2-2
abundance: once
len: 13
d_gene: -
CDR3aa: ASILGTPGAGELF

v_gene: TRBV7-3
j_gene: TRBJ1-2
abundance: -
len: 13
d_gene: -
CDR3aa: ASSLSFDGGYGYT

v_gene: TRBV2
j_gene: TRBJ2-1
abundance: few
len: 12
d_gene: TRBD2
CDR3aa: ASTDSGGADEQF

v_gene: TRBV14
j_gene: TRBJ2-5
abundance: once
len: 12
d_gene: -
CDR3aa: ASSQKEGRKTQY

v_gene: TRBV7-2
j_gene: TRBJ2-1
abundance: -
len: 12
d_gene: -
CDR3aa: ASSLEQGYNEQF

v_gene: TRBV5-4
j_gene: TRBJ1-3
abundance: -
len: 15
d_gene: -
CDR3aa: ASSLDRNLYSGNTIY

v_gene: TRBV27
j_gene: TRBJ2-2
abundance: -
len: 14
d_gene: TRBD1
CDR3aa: ASTLPTGLNTGELF

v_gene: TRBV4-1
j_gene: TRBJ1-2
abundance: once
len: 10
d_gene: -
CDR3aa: ASRGPGDGYT

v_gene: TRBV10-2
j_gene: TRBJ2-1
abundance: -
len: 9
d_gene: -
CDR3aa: ASRTYNEQF

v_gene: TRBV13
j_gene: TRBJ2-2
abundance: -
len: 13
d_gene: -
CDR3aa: ASNQDYSNTGELF

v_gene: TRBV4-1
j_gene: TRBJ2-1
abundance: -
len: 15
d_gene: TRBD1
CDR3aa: ASSHPGKDRATGEQF